The rows below give T cell receptor beta chains drawn from one sample of a study of patients and donors after allogeneic stem cell transplantation. TCRdb fed the RT-PCR reads into MiXCR, producing one record per CDR3 protein. The table has about 160,000 distinct CDR3 sequences, 30% seen once. The sequencing input was blood, either unsorted or a sorted T cell fraction (not recorded which). These receptors were collected from a human donor who was either an allogeneic HSCT recipient or a stem cell or donor lymphocyte infusion donor (not recorded which). It is not recorded whose cells these are; they may come from a transplant donor. Each CDR3 is given with its conserved first and last residue. D genes are given only for firm matches. Clone size is not always given. Where it is, it says once, few, many or a class for expanded clones.

CDR3nt: TGTGCCAGCAGTTACTCGGCGGGATACAATGAGCAGTTCTTC
CDR3aa: CASSYSAGYNEQFF
abundance: -
j_gene: TRBJ2-1
d_gene: -
v_gene: TRBV6-2/TRBV6-3

CDR3nt: TGTGCCAGCAGCCCCCTGACAGGGGTGGCGGATACGCAGTATTTT
CDR3aa: CASSPLTGVADTQYF
abundance: -
j_gene: TRBJ2-3
d_gene: TRBD1
v_gene: TRBV12-3/TRBV12-4

CDR3nt: TGTGCCAGCAGTGAGGGACAGGGGGGCAATCAGCCCCAGCATTTT
CDR3aa: CASSEGQGGNQPQHF
abundance: -
j_gene: TRBJ1-5
d_gene: TRBD1
v_gene: TRBV2

CDR3nt: TGTGCCAGCAGTTCCCTTAATAGCCTGGGGTACGAGCAGTACTTC
CDR3aa: CASSSLNSLGYEQYF
abundance: few
j_gene: TRBJ2-7
d_gene: -
v_gene: TRBV12-3/TRBV12-4

CDR3nt: TGTGCCAGCAGCTTAAAGCGGGAGAATGACAATGAGCAGTTCTTC
CDR3aa: CASSLKRENDNEQFF
abundance: few
j_gene: TRBJ2-1
d_gene: TRBD2
v_gene: TRBV7-9

CDR3nt: TGCGCCAGCAGCCAAGCACAGCTCGGAAATTCACCCCTCCACTTT
CDR3aa: CASSQAQLGNSPLHF
abundance: many
j_gene: TRBJ1-6
d_gene: -
v_gene: TRBV4-3

CDR3nt: TGTGCCACCAGGGCAGGTCCTGAAGCTTTCTTT
CDR3aa: CATRAGPEAFF
abundance: once
j_gene: TRBJ1-1
d_gene: -
v_gene: TRBV24-1

CDR3nt: TGTGCCAGCAGCGTAGTAGGCAGCTCCTACGAGCAGTACTTC
CDR3aa: CASSVVGSSYEQYF
abundance: few
j_gene: TRBJ2-7
d_gene: -
v_gene: TRBV9

CDR3nt: TGTGCCAGCAGTTCGGGGACAGGGGGCTCCGGGGAGCTGTTTTTT
CDR3aa: CASSSGTGGSGELFF
abundance: -
j_gene: TRBJ2-2
d_gene: TRBD1
v_gene: TRBV12-3/TRBV12-4

CDR3nt: TGCAGTGCGGATAGGGGGGGCAATCAGCCCCAGCATTTT
CDR3aa: CSADRGGNQPQHF
abundance: few
j_gene: TRBJ1-5
d_gene: -
v_gene: TRBV20-1

CDR3nt: TGCAGTGCTAGAGTTCTGGTCAAGGGGGTGCACCAGCCCCAGCATTTT
CDR3aa: CSARVLVKGVHQPQHF
abundance: many
j_gene: TRBJ1-5
d_gene: -
v_gene: TRBV20-1

CDR3nt: TGTGCCAGCAGTTTTGCGCCCTACAATGAGCAGTTCTTC
CDR3aa: CASSFAPYNEQFF
abundance: -
j_gene: TRBJ2-1
d_gene: -
v_gene: TRBV28

CDR3nt: TGTGCCAGCAGCCCCTTGGGTATCATGAACACTGAAGCTTTCTTT
CDR3aa: CASSPLGIMNTEAFF
abundance: few
j_gene: TRBJ1-1
d_gene: -
v_gene: TRBV7-9

CDR3nt: TGTGCCAGCAGTTACGAGGGGCCACACTATGGCTACACCTTC
CDR3aa: CASSYEGPHYGYTF
abundance: -
j_gene: TRBJ1-2
d_gene: -
v_gene: TRBV12-3/TRBV12-4

CDR3nt: TGCAGCCTCAGGGCCCCAGACTCTGGAAACACCATATATTTT
CDR3aa: CSLRAPDSGNTIYF
abundance: many
j_gene: TRBJ1-3
d_gene: -
v_gene: TRBV20-1

CDR3nt: TGTGCCAGCAGCTCAGGACAGGGGGCGCCCACTGAAGCTTTCTTT
CDR3aa: CASSSGQGAPTEAFF
abundance: few
j_gene: TRBJ1-1
d_gene: TRBD1
v_gene: TRBV7-8

CDR3nt: TGTGCCAGCACAACTTTAGCGGGATCATCCACCGGGGAGCTGTTTTTT
CDR3aa: CASTTLAGSSTGELFF
abundance: -
j_gene: TRBJ2-2
d_gene: TRBD2
v_gene: TRBV3-1

CDR3nt: TGTGCCAGCAGCCGGGACAGGGAGAATCAGCCCCAGCATTTT
CDR3aa: CASSRDRENQPQHF
abundance: many
j_gene: TRBJ1-5
d_gene: TRBD1
v_gene: TRBV12-3/TRBV12-4

CDR3nt: TGTGCCAGCAGTTACGGGGGGACAGCCAGCTACGAGCAGTACTTC
CDR3aa: CASSYGGTASYEQYF
abundance: -
j_gene: TRBJ2-7
d_gene: -
v_gene: TRBV6-2/TRBV6-3

CDR3nt: TGTGCCAGCAGTTACCGGGCCGGGGAGCTGTTTTTT
CDR3aa: CASSYRAGELFF
abundance: -
j_gene: TRBJ2-2
d_gene: -
v_gene: TRBV6-5

CDR3nt: TGTGCCAGCAGTGTTCAGGAGTCCCAAGAGACCCAGTACTTC
CDR3aa: CASSVQESQETQYF
abundance: -
j_gene: TRBJ2-5
d_gene: -
v_gene: TRBV2

CDR3nt: TGTGCCAGCAGCCCCCATCCGCCCGACGGAGAGCAGTACTTC
CDR3aa: CASSPHPPDGEQYF
abundance: -
j_gene: TRBJ2-7
d_gene: -
v_gene: TRBV14

CDR3nt: TGTGCCAGCAGCTTGGTATGGGGCACAGATACGCAGTATTTT
CDR3aa: CASSLVWGTDTQYF
abundance: -
j_gene: TRBJ2-3
d_gene: -
v_gene: TRBV5-8

CDR3nt: TGTGCCAGCAGCTTAGAAACCCAGGGGGCCCATCGGGGCTACACCTTC
CDR3aa: CASSLETQGAHRGYTF
abundance: few
j_gene: TRBJ1-2
d_gene: TRBD1
v_gene: TRBV7-2

CDR3nt: TGTGCTAGTGGCCTCGGGGACTACGAGCAGTACTTC
CDR3aa: CASGLGDYEQYF
abundance: few
j_gene: TRBJ2-7
d_gene: -
v_gene: TRBV12-5

CDR3nt: TGTGCCAGCAGTCCCACCCGAGGGGCCGAAGAAAAACTGTTTTTT
CDR3aa: CASSPTRGAEEKLFF
abundance: few
j_gene: TRBJ1-4
d_gene: -
v_gene: TRBV6-5

CDR3nt: TGTGCCAGCAGCCAAGAGCACCAGGGGAGGGGATCTGGCTACACCTTC
CDR3aa: CASSQEHQGRGSGYTF
abundance: many
j_gene: TRBJ1-2
d_gene: -
v_gene: TRBV3-1

CDR3nt: TGTGCCAGCAGCTCCGGGACTACTAATACGCAGTATTTT
CDR3aa: CASSSGTTNTQYF
abundance: -
j_gene: TRBJ2-3
d_gene: TRBD2
v_gene: TRBV12-3/TRBV12-4

CDR3nt: TGCAGCGTTGTTCCGGGAGCAGGGGATACGCAGTATTTT
CDR3aa: CSVVPGAGDTQYF
abundance: -
j_gene: TRBJ2-3
d_gene: -
v_gene: TRBV29-1

CDR3nt: TGTGCCAGCATCCTGCGCCCGGACACATCTAATGAAAAACTGTTTTTT
CDR3aa: CASILRPDTSNEKLFF
abundance: -
j_gene: TRBJ1-4
d_gene: -
v_gene: TRBV5-5

CDR3nt: TGTGCCAGCACAGGTGGAGGCACCTACAATGAGCAGTTCTTC
CDR3aa: CASTGGGTYNEQFF
abundance: -
j_gene: TRBJ2-1
d_gene: -
v_gene: TRBV7-6

CDR3nt: TGTGCCAGCAGGGGCACCCTAGCGGGAGTAAATGAGCAGTTCTTC
CDR3aa: CASRGTLAGVNEQFF
abundance: -
j_gene: TRBJ2-1
d_gene: TRBD2
v_gene: TRBV2

CDR3nt: TGTGCCAGCAGTGACCCCAGTCCCAATGAGCAGTTCTTC
CDR3aa: CASSDPSPNEQFF
abundance: few
j_gene: TRBJ2-1
d_gene: -
v_gene: TRBV25-1

CDR3nt: TGTGCCAGCAGCTTAGAGTATCTGTGGGATCGGTGGGCGTCAGATACGCAGTATTTT
CDR3aa: CASSLEYLWDRWASDTQYF
abundance: few
j_gene: TRBJ2-3
d_gene: -
v_gene: TRBV7-9

CDR3nt: TGTGCCAGCAGTTTAATGAGTGAGCAGTTCTTC
CDR3aa: CASSLMSEQFF
abundance: -
j_gene: TRBJ2-1
d_gene: -
v_gene: TRBV28

CDR3nt: TGTGCCACCAGCAGAGATCTTCGGACAGCTTCCTTCTTC
CDR3aa: CATSRDLRTASFF
abundance: few
j_gene: TRBJ1-2
d_gene: -
v_gene: TRBV15

CDR3nt: TGTGCCAGCAGTTACCTGACTAGCGATATCAATGAGCAGTTCTTC
CDR3aa: CASSYLTSDINEQFF
abundance: few
j_gene: TRBJ2-1
d_gene: TRBD2
v_gene: TRBV12-3/TRBV12-4

CDR3nt: TGCAGCGTTGCCTACAGGGGGCGCGACTACGAGCAGTACTTC
CDR3aa: CSVAYRGRDYEQYF
abundance: -
j_gene: TRBJ2-7
d_gene: TRBD1
v_gene: TRBV29-1

CDR3nt: TGTGCCAGCAGTTACTCGGCGGTCGGGGAGCTGTTTTTT
CDR3aa: CASSYSAVGELFF
abundance: -
j_gene: TRBJ2-2
d_gene: -
v_gene: TRBV6-2/TRBV6-3

CDR3nt: TGTGCCAGCAGCTTTCCCGGGACTTCGTACGAGCAGTACTTC
CDR3aa: CASSFPGTSYEQYF
abundance: few
j_gene: TRBJ2-7
d_gene: -
v_gene: TRBV7-9

CDR3nt: TGTGCCAGCAGCAAAGGGGGGGGTCGTGGCTATGGCTACACCTTC
CDR3aa: CASSKGGGRGYGYTF
abundance: -
j_gene: TRBJ1-2
d_gene: -
v_gene: TRBV21-1

CDR3nt: TGTGCCAGCACCTGGGAAGGGCTGAACACTGAAGCTTTCTTT
CDR3aa: CASTWEGLNTEAFF
abundance: few
j_gene: TRBJ1-1
d_gene: -
v_gene: TRBV12-3/TRBV12-4

CDR3nt: TGTGCCAGCCGAACTACAGGGGGGGTTATGAATGAGCAGTTCTTC
CDR3aa: CASRTTGGVMNEQFF
abundance: few
j_gene: TRBJ2-1
d_gene: -
v_gene: TRBV7-8

CDR3nt: TGTGCCAGCAGTTTCCACACTGAAGCTTTCTTT
CDR3aa: CASSFHTEAFF
abundance: few
j_gene: TRBJ1-1
d_gene: -
v_gene: TRBV12-3/TRBV12-4

CDR3nt: TGCGCCAGCAGCCAGAGAACAGGGGACGACAATGAGCAGTTCTTC
CDR3aa: CASSQRTGDDNEQFF
abundance: -
j_gene: TRBJ2-1
d_gene: TRBD1
v_gene: TRBV4-3

CDR3nt: TGCGCCAGCAGCTTAGTAGACACAGGGGTGGACACTGAAGCTTTCTTT
CDR3aa: CASSLVDTGVDTEAFF
abundance: many
j_gene: TRBJ1-1
d_gene: TRBD1
v_gene: TRBV5-1

CDR3nt: TGTGCCAGCAGCCTGACAGGGGGCCGAGATACGCAGTATTTT
CDR3aa: CASSLTGGRDTQYF
abundance: -
j_gene: TRBJ2-3
d_gene: TRBD1
v_gene: TRBV3-1

CDR3nt: TGTGCCATCAGTGAAGGAGGGACTAGCGGGAAGAGCAATGAGCAGTTCTTC
CDR3aa: CAISEGGTSGKSNEQFF
abundance: -
j_gene: TRBJ2-1
d_gene: TRBD2
v_gene: TRBV10-3

CDR3nt: TGTGCCAGCAGCTGGGACAGGGACTACGAGCAGTACTTC
CDR3aa: CASSWDRDYEQYF
abundance: -
j_gene: TRBJ2-7
d_gene: TRBD1
v_gene: TRBV5-8

CDR3nt: TGTGCCAGCAGTTTACTCGACACTGAAGCTTTCTTT
CDR3aa: CASSLLDTEAFF
abundance: many
j_gene: TRBJ1-1
d_gene: -
v_gene: TRBV12-3/TRBV12-4

CDR3nt: TGTGCCAGCAGTTCCCCGGGACTAGCGGACTACGAGCAGTACTTC
CDR3aa: CASSSPGLADYEQYF
abundance: -
j_gene: TRBJ2-7
d_gene: TRBD2
v_gene: TRBV28

CDR3nt: TGCGCCAGCAGCCAAGGGACTAGCGGGCCTTCCTCCTACAATGAGCAGTTCTTC
CDR3aa: CASSQGTSGPSSYNEQFF
abundance: few
j_gene: TRBJ2-1
d_gene: TRBD2
v_gene: TRBV5-1

CDR3nt: TGTGCCAGCAGCTTAGTACCTTATCCAGCTTCCTACGAGCAGTACTTC
CDR3aa: CASSLVPYPASYEQYF
abundance: -
j_gene: TRBJ2-7
d_gene: -
v_gene: TRBV5-4